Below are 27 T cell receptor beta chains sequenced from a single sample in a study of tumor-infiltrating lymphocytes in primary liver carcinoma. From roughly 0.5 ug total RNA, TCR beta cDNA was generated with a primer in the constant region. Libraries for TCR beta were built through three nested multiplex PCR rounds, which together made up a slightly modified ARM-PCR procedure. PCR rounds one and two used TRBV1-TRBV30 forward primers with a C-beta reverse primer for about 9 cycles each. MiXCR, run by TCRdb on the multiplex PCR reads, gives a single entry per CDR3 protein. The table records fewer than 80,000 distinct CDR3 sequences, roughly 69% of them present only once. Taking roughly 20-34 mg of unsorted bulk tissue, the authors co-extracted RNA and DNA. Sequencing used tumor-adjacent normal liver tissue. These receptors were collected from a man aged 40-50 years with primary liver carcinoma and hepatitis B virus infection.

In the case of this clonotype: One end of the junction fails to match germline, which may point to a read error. DNA of the CDR3: TGTGCCAGCAGCCCCCCGATGGTCAAGCTCCAAGAGACCCAGTACTTT. As protein: CASSPPMVKLQETQYF. This chain joins TRBV7-8 and TRBJ2-5; D not certain. Per germline, CDR1 SGHVS and CDR2 FQNEAQ. The CDR3 is 16 amino acids.

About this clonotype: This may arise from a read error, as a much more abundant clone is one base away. DNA for the CDR3: TGTGCCAGAAGCTTAGTTCGGACGTACCCAGGGACCGGGGAGCTGTTTTTT. Its translation is CARSLVRTYPGTGELFF. This sequence joins TRBV11-2 and TRBJ2-2, with a weak D call TRBD1 (5 bases). Germline V gives CDR1 SGHAT, CDR2 FQNNGV. This CDR3 has 17 amino acids.

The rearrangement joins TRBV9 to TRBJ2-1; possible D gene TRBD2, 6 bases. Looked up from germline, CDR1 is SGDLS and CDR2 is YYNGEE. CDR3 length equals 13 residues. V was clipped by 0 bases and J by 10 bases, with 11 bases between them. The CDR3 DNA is TGTGCCAGCAGCGTAGGCGGGGCGTACGAGCAGTTCTTC. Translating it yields CASSVGGAYEQFF.

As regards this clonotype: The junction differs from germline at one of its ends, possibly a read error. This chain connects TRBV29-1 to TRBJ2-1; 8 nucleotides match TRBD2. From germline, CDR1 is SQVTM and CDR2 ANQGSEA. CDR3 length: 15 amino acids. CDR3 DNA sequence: TGCAGCGTTGGACTAACGGGAGGGTGTTACAATGAGCAGTCCTTC. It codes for CSVGLTGGCYNEQSF.

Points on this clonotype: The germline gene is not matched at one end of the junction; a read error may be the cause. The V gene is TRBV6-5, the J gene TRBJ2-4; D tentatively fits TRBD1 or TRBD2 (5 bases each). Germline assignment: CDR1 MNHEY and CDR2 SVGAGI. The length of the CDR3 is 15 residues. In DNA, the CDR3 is TGTGCCAACAGTTCCGGGGCGGCCGGCAAAACCATTCAGTACTTC. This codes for CANSSGAAGKTIQYF.

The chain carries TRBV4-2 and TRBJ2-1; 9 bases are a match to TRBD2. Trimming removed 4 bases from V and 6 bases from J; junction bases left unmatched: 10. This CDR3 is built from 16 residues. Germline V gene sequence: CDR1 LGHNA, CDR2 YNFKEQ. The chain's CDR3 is CASSREPGLASNEQFF. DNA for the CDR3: TGTGCCAGCAGCCGGGAACCTGGACTAGCGAGCAATGAGCAGTTCTTC.

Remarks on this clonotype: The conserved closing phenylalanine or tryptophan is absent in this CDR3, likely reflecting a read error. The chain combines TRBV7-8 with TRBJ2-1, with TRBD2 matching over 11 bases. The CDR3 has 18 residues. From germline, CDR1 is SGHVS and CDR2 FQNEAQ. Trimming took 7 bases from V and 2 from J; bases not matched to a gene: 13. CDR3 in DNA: TGTGCCAGCAACTCCTTGGGAGGTAGCGGGAGGGCCTACAATGAGCAGTTCCTC. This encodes CASNSLGGSGRAYNEQFL.

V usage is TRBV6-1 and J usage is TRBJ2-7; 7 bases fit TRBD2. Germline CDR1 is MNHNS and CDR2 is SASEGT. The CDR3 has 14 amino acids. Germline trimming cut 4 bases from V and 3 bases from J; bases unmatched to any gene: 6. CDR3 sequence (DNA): TGTGCCAGCAGTGCAGTACTAGCGCTCTACGAGCAGTACTTC. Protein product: CASSAVLALYEQYF.

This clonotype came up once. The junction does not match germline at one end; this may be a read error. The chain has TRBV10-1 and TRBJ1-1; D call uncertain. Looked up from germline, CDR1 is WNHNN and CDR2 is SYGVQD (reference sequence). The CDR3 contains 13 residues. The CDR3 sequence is CDSSGSIVSEVFF. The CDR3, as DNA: TGCGACAGCAGTGGGTCTATAGTGTCTGAAGTTTTCTTT.

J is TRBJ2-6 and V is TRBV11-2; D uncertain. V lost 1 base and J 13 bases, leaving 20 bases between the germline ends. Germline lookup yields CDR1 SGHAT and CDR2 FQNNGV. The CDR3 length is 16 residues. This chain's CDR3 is CASSLGAVSGVNVLTF. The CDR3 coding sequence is TGTGCCAGCAGCTTAGGTGCGGTCTCTGGGGTCAATGTCCTGACTTTC.

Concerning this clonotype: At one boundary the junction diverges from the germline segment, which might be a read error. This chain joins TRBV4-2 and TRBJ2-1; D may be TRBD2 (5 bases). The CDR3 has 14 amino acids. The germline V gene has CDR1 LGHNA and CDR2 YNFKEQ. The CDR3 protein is CASSLGHSDYEQSF. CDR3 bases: TGTGCTAGCAGCCTAGGGCACAGCGACTATGAGCAGTCCTTC.

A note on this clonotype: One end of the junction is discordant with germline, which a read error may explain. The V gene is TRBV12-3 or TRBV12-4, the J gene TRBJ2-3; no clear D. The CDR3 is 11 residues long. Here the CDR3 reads CASSLQCAQYF. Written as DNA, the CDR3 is TGTGCTAGCAGTTTGCAGTGTGCGCAGTATTTT.

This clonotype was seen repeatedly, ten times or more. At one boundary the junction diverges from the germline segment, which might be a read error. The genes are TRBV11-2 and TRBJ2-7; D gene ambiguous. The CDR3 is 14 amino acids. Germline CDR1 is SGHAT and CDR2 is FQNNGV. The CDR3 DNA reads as TGTGCCAACAGCTTAACCGACGGAGCCTATGAGCAGTACTTC. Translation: CANSLTDGAYEQYF.

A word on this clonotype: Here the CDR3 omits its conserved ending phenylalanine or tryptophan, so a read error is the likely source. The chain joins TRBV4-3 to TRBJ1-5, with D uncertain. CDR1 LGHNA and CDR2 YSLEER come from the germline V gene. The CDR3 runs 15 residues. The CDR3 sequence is CTSSQDRFGPQPQHI. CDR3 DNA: TGCACCAGCAGCCAAGATCGGTTTGGTCCTCAACCCCAGCATATT.

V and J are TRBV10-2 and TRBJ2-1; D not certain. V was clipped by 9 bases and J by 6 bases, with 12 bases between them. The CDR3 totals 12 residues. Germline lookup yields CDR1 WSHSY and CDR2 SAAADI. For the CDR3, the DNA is TGCGCCAGTAGTTTCGGCATCAATGAGCAGTTCTTC. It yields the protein CASSFGINEQFF.

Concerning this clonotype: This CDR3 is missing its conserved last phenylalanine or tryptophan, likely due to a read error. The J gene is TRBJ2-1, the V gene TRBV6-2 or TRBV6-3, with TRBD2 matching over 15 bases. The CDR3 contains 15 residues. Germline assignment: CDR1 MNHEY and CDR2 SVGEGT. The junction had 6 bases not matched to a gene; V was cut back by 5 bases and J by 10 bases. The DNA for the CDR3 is TGTGCCAGCAGTGACGGACTAGCGGGAGGGGGGGAGCAGTTCTCC. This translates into CASSDGLAGGGEQFS.

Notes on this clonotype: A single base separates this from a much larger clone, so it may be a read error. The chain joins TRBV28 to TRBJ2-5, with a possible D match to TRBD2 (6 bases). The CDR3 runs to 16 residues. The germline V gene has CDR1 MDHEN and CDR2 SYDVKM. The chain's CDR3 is CASSLPKGLNQETRYF. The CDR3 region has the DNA TGTGCCAGCAGCCTTCCCAAGGGACTGAATCAAGAGACCCGGTACTTC.

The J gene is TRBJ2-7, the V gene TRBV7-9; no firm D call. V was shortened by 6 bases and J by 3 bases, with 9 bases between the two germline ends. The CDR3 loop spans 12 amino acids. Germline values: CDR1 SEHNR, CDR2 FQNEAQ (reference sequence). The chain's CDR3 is CASSITHYEQYF. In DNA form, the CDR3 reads TGTGCCAGCAGTATTACCCACTACGAGCAGTACTTC.

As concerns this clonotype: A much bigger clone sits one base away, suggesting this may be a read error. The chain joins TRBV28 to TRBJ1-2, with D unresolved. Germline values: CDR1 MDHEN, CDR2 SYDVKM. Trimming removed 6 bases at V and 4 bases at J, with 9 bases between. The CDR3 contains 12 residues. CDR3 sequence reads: CASRYRSYGYTF. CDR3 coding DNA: TGTGCCAGCAGATATCGATCCTATGGCTACACCTTC.

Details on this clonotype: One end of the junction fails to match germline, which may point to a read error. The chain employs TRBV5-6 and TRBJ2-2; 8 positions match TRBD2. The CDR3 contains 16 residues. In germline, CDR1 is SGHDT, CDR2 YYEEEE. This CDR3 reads CASSLKLAVGTRELFF. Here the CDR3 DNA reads TGTGCCAGCAGCCTTAAACTAGCGGTTGGCACCAGGGAGCTGTTTTTT. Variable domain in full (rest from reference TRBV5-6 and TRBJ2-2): DAGVTQSPTHLIKTRGQQVTLRCSPKSGHDTVSWYQQALGQGPQFIFQYYEEEERQRGNFPDRFSGHQFPNYSSELNVNALLLGDSALYLCASSLKLAVGTRELFFGEGSRLTVL.

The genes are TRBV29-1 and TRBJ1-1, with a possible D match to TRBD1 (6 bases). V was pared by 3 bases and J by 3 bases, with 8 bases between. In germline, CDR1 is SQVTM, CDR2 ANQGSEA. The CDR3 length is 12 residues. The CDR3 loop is CSVDRQDTEAFF. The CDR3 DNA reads TGCAGCGTTGATAGACAGGACACTGAAGCTTTCTTT.

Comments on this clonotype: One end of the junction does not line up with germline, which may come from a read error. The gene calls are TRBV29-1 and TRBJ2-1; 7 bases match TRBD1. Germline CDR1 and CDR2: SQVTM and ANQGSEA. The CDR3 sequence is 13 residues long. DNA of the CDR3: TGTAGCGTTGACAGGGCCGGGGACAATGAGCAGTTCTTC. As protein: CSVDRAGDNEQFF.

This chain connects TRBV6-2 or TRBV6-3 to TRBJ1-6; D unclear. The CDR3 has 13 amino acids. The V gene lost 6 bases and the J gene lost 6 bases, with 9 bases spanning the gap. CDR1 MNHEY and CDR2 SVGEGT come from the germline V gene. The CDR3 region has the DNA TGTGCCAGCAGGGAAGGAGGTAATTCACCCCTCCACTTT. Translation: CASREGGNSPLHF.

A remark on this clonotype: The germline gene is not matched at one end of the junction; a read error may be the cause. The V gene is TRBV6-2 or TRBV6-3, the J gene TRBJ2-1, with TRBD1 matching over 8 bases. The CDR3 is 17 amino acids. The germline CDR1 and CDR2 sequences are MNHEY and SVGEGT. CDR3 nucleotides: TGTGCCAGTAGTTTCGGGACCGGGACAGGTTACTACAATGAGCAGTTCTTC. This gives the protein CASSFGTGTGYYNEQFF.

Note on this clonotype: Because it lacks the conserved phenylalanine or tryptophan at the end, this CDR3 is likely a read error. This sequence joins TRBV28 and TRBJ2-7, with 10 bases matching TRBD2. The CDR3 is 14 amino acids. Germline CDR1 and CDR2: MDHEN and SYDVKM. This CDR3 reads CASSFLAGDYEQYI. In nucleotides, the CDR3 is TGTGCCAGTAGTTTCCTAGCGGGAGACTACGAGCAGTACATC.

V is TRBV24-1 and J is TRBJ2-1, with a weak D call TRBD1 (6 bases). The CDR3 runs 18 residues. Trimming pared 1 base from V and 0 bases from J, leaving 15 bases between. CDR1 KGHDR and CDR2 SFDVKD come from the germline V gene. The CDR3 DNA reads TGTGCCACCAGTGATTTAGAACAGGGCGGAAGCTCCTACAATGAGCAGTTCTTC. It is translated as CATSDLEQGGSSYNEQFF.

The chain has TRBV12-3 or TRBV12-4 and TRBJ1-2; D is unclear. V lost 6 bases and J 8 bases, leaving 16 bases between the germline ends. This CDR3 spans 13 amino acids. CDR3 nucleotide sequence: TGTGCCAGCAGCTATGGACCCCGGCGGGGCTACACCTTC. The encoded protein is CASSYGPRRGYTF.